This entry is about one T cell receptor (beta chain). These data come from a study of cytomegalovirus exposure and HLA in healthy donors. A multiplex PCR was run with 60 Vbeta primers and 13 Jbeta primers. Repertoires were generated with immunoSEQ multiplex PCR, while TCRdb's copy carries only in-frame clones and drops some. The table shows under 100,000 clones, with about 9.5% occurring only once. This CDR3 comprises 13 residues. The germline V gene has CDR1 ENHRY and CDR2 SYGVKD. V lost 3 bases and J lost 5, with 11 bases in between. V and J are TRBV10-3 and TRBJ2-7; D call uncertain. The sequencing sample was made of PBMCs. This receptor was taken from a man in his 60s in good health and CMV-seropositive. DNA of the CDR3: TGTGCCATCAGTGACCGGGTTCGGAACGAGCAGTACTTC. Protein sequence: CAISDRVRNEQYF.